These 12 T cell receptor beta chains originate from one sample sequenced in a study of tissue T cells after allogeneic stem cell transplantation. Produced via immunoSEQ multiplex PCR; TCRdb's table is partial and in-frame only. The sample has approximately 4,500 clones, more than 40% seen once. Time point specified: mouse harvest day 14 after allogeneic transplant. Each mouse received 10^7 T-cell-depleted marrow cells plus 10^6 splenic CD5+ T cells by tail vein. The sample comprised lymph node tissue. The receptor set was obtained from a female BALB/c mouse given C57BL/6 T cells with graft-versus-host disease after an allogeneic hematopoietic cell transplant.

Notes on this clone: A junction end diverges from the germline sequence, so it may reflect a read error. Gene names refer to mouse genes. The CDR3 is cut off 1 residue early in the read; its end comes from the germline J gene. V gene TRBV26 combines with J gene TRBJ2-1, with D unresolved. Germline loops: CDR1 KGHPV, CDR2 FQNQEV (reference sequence). This CDR3 is 14 amino acids long. Here the CDR3 reads CASSLGSNYAGQFF. CDR3 DNA, as far as it was read: TGTGCCAGCAGTCTGGGGTCTAACTATGCTGGGCAGTTC.

As regards this clone: Any gene name here is a mouse gene name. The read finishes 1 residue shy of the CDR3 end, and the germline J gene is used to complete it. The chain has TRBV13-3 and TRBJ2-7, with 7 nucleotides matching TRBD1. The length of the CDR3 is 14 residues. Trimming removed 0 bases from V and 4 bases from J; junction bases left unmatched: 4. The germline V gene has CDR1 NNHDY and CDR2 SYVADS. The CDR3 loop is CASSDGDRLYEQYF. CDR3 DNA (partial): TGTGCCAGCAGTGATGGGGACAGATTATATGAACAGTAC.

This clone was picked up a small number of times. These gene names are mouse names. This chain's CDR3 is CASSIGGNYAEQFF. The DNA read from the CDR3 is TGTGCCAGCAGTATCGGGGGGAACTATGCTGAGCAGTTC. V gene TRBV19 combines with J gene TRBJ2-1, with a possible D match to TRBD2 (6 bases). The sequenced fragment ends 1 residue before the CDR3 boundary, so the rest is inferred from the germline J gene. Trimming shortened V by 2 bases and J by 1 base, and 7 bases separated the two germline ends. CDR3 length: 14 residues. Per germline, CDR1 FNHDT and CDR2 SITEND (reference sequence).

Remarks on this clone: Genes here carry mouse names. The CDR3 end falls 1 residue outside the read, so it is completed with the germline J gene. The genes are TRBV5 and TRBJ2-4; 10 positions match TRBD2. The CDR3 is 16 residues long. CDR1 and CDR2 (germline): LGHNA, YNLKQL (reference sequence). J lost 3 bases, V lost 1 base, and 4 bases had no gene match. CDR3 DNA (partial): TGTGCCAGCAGCCAAGTCTGGGGGGGCGCCCAAAACACCTTGTAC. As protein: CASSQVWGGAQNTLY. The entire CDR3 protein is CASSQVWGGAQNTLYF.

Turning to this clone: Mouse gene names apply. The DNA ends 1 residue before the CDR3 does, and the rest of the CDR3 is filled in from the germline J gene. The chain has TRBV15 and TRBJ2-1; D gene uncertain. The CDR3 totals 10 residues. The germline V gene has CDR1 SGHND and CDR2 FRSKSL. The ends were cut back, 8 bases at V and 7 bases at J, with 6 bases in the middle. Partial CDR3 DNA: TGTGCCAGCGAAGGAGCTGAGCAGTTC. Protein sequence: CASEGAEQF. The CDR3 in full is CASEGAEQFF. The full variable domain, its missing parts supplied by reference TRBV15 and TRBJ2-1, is DAGVTQTPRHEVAEKGQTIILKCEPVSGHNDLFWYRQTKIQGLELLSYFRSKSLMEDGGAFKDRFKAEMLNSSFSTLKIQPTEPKDSAVYLCASEGAEQFFGPGTRLTVL.

In this sample, this clone turned up a few times. Gene names follow the mouse nomenclature. The sequenced CDR3 bases are TGTGCCAGCAGTTTGGACAGGGGAGGCAAAAGATTATTT. Its protein product is CASSLDRGGKRLF. In full, the CDR3 reads CASSLDRGGKRLFF. The chain recombines TRBV26 with TRBJ1-4; 9 nucleotides match TRBD1. The read finishes 1 residue shy of the CDR3 end, and the germline J gene is used to complete it. Germline trimming cut 5 bases from V and 9 bases from J; bases unmatched to any gene: 7. The germline CDR1 and CDR2 sequences are KGHPV and FQNQEV (reference sequence). The CDR3 consists of 14 residues.

This clone was seen a few times. Any gene name here is a mouse gene name. The missing CDR3 end, 1 residue past where the read stops, is filled in from the germline J gene. The chain couples TRBV26 to TRBJ2-7, with D perhaps matching TRBD1 (5 bases). There are 13 residues in the CDR3. The V and J ends lost 3 bases and 1 base respectively, with 7 bases between them. Germline-derived CDR1 and CDR2 are KGHPV and FQNQEV (reference sequence). The sequenced part of the CDR3 DNA is TGTGCCAGCAGTCTTACAGGTTCCTATGAACAGTAC. The encoded protein is CASSLTGSYEQY. The entire CDR3 reads CASSLTGSYEQYF.

This clone is deemed medium-sized (0.01 to 0.1%). The listed genes are named as in mouse. The read halts 1 residue ahead of the CDR3 end, with the missing end drawn from the germline J gene. The chain carries TRBV29 and TRBJ2-3; 11 positions agree with TRBD1. The CDR3 extends over 15 amino acids. The V segment lost 5 bases and the J segment 5 bases; nucleotides outside the gene matches: 6. Germline loops: CDR1 MSHET, CDR2 SYDVDS. CDR3: CASSPGGQGGETLYF. Incomplete CDR3 DNA: TGTGCTAGCAGTCCGGGGGGACAGGGGGGAGAAACGCTGTAT. Together with reference TRBV29 and TRBJ2-3, the CDR3 gives the full variable domain: DMKVTQMPRYLIKRMGENVLLECGQDMSHETMYWYRQDPGLGLQLIYISYDVDSNSEGDIPKGYRVSRKKREHFSLILDSAKTNQTSVYFCASSPGGQGGETLYFGSGTRLTVL.

Details on this clone: All gene names here are mouse names. The CDR3 end falls 1 residue outside the read, so it is completed with the germline J gene. The chain employs TRBV21 and TRBJ2-7, with 9 bases that match TRBD2. TRBV21 is marked as an open reading frame, function uncertain. The CDR3 is 14 amino acids. The junction had 3 bases not matched to a gene; V was cut back by 2 bases and J by 4 bases. The CDR3 DNA, read in part, is TGTGCTAGCAGTCAAAGGACTGGGGTATATGAACAGTAC. The encoded protein is CASSQRTGVYEQY. The entire CDR3 protein reads CASSQRTGVYEQYF.

About this clone: Gene labels here are mouse ones. The missing CDR3 end, 1 residue past where the read stops, is filled in from the germline J gene. The rearrangement uses TRBV13-1 and TRBJ2-5; 7 nucleotides align to TRBD2. Germline CDR1 NSHNY, CDR2 SYGAGN. V lost 2 bases, J lost 6 bases, and 3 bases stayed unmatched. CDR3 length equals 13 residues. The CDR3 reads CASSDPGGDTQYF. Partial CDR3 DNA: TGTGCCAGCAGTGACCCGGGGGGGGACACCCAGTAC.

Notes on this clone: Germline and genes here are mouse. From the germline J gene comes the end of the CDR3, since the read stops 1 residue before it. The gene calls are TRBV12-2 and TRBJ1-6; D is perhaps TRBD1 (5 bases). TRBJ1-6 is treated as an ORF (open reading frame) with a function not yet certain. V gave up 2 bases and J gave up 1 base, with 8 bases separating them. Germline values: CDR1 SGHLS, CDR2 HYDKME. The CDR3 sequence is 15 residues long. The chain's CDR3 is CASSPQGSYNSPLYF. The DNA read from the CDR3 is TGTGCCAGCTCTCCTCAGGGATCCTATAATTCGCCCCTCTAC.

This clone was counted a single time. Germline and genes: mouse. The CDR3 protein is CASSSYRNERLFF. Incomplete CDR3 DNA: TGTGCCAGCAGCTCTTACAGAAACGAAAGATTATTT. V usage is TRBV15 and J usage is TRBJ1-4; D unclear. The read halts 1 residue ahead of the CDR3 end, with the missing end drawn from the germline J gene. Germline V gene lookup returns CDR1 SGHND and CDR2 FRSKSL. Between the trimmed V and J ends, which lost 6 bases and 5 bases, there was a span of 10 bases. The length of the CDR3 is 13 residues.